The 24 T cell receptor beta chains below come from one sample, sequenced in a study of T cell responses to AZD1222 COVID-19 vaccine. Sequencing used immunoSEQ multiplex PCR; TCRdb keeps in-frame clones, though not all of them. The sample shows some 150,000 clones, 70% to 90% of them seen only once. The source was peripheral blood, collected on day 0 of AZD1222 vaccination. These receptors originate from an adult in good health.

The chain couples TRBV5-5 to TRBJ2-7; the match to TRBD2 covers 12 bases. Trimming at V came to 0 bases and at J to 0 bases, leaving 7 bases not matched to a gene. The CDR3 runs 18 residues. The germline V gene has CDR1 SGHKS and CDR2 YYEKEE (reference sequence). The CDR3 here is CASSLELAGGVSSYEQYF. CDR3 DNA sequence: TGTGCCAGCAGCTTGGAACTAGCGGGAGGCGTTAGCTCCTACGAGCAGTACTTC.

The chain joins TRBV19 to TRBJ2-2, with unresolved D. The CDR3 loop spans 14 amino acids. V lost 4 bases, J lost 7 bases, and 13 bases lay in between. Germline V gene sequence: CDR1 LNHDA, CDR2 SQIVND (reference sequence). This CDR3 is CASSKNKGFGELFF. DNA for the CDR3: TGTGCCAGTAGTAAAAACAAGGGTTTCGGGGAGCTGTTTTTT.

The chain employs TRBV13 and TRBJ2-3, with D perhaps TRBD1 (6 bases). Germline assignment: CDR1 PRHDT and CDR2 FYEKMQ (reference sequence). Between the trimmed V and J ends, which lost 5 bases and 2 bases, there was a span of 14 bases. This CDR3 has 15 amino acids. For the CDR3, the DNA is TGTGCCAGCAGCATCCCCGGGACATACACAGATACGCAGTATTTT. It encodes CASSIPGTYTDTQYF.

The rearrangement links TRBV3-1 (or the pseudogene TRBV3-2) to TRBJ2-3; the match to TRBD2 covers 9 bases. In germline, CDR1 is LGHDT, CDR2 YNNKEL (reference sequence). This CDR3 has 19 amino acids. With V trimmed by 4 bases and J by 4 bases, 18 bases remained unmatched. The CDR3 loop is CASSPTWLAGIDIADTQYF. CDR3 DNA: TGTGCCAGCAGCCCGACCTGGCTAGCGGGGATTGACATTGCAGATACGCAGTATTTT.

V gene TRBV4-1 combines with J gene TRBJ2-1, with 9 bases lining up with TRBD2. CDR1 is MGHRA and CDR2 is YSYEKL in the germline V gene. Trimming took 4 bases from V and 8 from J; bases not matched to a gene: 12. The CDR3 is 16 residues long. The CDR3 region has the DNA TGCGCCAGCAGCCCCTCCCCGGCGGTAGCGGGAGATGAGCAGTTCTTC. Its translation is CASSPSPAVAGDEQFF.

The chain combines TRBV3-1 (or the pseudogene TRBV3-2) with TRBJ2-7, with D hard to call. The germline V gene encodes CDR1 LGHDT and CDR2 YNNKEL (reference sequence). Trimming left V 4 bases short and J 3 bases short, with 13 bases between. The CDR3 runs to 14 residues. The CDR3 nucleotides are TGTGCCAGCAGCCTCGGGCCGGCGGACTACGAGCAGTACTTC. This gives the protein CASSLGPADYEQYF.

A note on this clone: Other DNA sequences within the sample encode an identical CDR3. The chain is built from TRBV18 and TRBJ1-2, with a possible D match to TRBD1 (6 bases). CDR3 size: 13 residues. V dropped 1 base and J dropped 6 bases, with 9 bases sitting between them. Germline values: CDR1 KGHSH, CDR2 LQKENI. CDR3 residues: CASSPLDRDGYTF. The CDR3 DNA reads TGTGCCAGCTCACCACTGGACAGAGATGGCTACACCTTC.

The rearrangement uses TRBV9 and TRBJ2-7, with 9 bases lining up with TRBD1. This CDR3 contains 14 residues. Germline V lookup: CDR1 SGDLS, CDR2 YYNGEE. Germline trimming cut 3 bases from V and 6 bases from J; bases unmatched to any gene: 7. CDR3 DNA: TGTGCCAGCAGCGGACACAGGGGGCCGGCCGAGCAGTACTTC. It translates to CASSGHRGPAEQYF.

The CDR3 DNA sequence: TGTGCCAGCAGCTCACGACAGGTCACCGGGGAGCTGTTTTTT. Protein sequence: CASSSRQVTGELFF. This chain uses TRBV7-2 with TRBJ2-2, with a weak D call TRBD1 (6 bases). Germline CDR1 and CDR2: SGHTA and FQGNSA. The CDR3 is made up of 14 amino acids. V lost 4 bases and J lost 4, with 10 bases in between.

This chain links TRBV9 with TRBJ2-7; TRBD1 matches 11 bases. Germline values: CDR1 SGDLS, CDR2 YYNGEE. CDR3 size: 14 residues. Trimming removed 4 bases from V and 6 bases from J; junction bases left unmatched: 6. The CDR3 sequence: CASSSGQGAREQYF. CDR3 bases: TGTGCCAGCAGCTCTGGACAGGGGGCACGCGAGCAGTACTTC.

CDR3 protein: CASSSSTRDSYTDTQYF. CDR3 sequence (DNA): TGTGCCAGCAGCTCATCAACGAGGGACAGTTACACAGATACGCAGTATTTT. The chain links TRBV11-2 to TRBJ2-3; 7 positions match TRBD1. The germline CDR1 and CDR2 sequences are SGHAT and FQNNGV. The CDR3 sequence is 17 residues long. The ends lost 4 bases at V and 2 bases at J; junction bases unmatched: 12.

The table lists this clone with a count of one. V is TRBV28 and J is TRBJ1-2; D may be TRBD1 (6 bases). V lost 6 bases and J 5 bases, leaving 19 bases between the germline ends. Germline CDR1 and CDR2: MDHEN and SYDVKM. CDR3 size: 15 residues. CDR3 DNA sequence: TGTGCCAGCAGCCCCCCAGCAGGGGAGGGATATGGCTACACCTTC. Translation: CASSPPAGEGYGYTF.

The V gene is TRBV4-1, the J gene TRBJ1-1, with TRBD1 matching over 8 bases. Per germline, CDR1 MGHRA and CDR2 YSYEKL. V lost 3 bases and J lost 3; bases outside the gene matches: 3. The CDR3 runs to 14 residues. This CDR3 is CASSHRQGHTEAFF. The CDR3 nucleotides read TGCGCCAGCAGCCATAGACAGGGGCACACTGAAGCTTTCTTT.

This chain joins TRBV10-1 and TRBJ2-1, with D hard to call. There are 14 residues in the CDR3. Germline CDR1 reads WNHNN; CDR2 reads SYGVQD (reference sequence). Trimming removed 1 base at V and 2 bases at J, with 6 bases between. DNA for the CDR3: TGCGCCAGCAGTGAGTACGCCCCCTACAATGAGCAGTTCTTC. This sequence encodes CASSEYAPYNEQFF.

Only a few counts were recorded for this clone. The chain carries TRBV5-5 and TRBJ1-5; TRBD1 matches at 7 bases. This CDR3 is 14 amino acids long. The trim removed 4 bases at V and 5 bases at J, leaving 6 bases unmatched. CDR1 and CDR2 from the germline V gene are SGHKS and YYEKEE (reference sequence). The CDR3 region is CASSRGQAHQPQHF. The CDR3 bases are TGTGCCAGCAGCCGCGGACAGGCTCATCAGCCCCAGCATTTT.

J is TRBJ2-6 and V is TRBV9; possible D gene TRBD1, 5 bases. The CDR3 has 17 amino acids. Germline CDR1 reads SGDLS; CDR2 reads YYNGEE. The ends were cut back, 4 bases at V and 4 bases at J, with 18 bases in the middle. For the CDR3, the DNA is TGTGCCAGCAGCCCCTATGTTGGGGCTTCAGGGGCCAACGTCCTGACTTTC. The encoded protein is CASSPYVGASGANVLTF.

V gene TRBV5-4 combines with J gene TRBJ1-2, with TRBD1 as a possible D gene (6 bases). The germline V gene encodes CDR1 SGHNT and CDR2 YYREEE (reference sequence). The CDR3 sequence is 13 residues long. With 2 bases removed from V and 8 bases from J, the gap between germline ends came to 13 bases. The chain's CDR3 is CASSFIGGGGYTF. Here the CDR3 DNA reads TGTGCCAGCAGCTTCATCGGGGGCGGGGGCTACACCTTC.

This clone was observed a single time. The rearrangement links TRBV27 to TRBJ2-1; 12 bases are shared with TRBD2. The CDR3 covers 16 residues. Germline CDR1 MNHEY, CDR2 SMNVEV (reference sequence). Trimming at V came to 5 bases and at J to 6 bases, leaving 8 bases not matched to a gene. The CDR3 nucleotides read TGTGCCAGCAGTAGGGGACTAGCGGGTATTCTCAATGAGCAGTTCTTC. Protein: CASSRGLAGILNEQFF.

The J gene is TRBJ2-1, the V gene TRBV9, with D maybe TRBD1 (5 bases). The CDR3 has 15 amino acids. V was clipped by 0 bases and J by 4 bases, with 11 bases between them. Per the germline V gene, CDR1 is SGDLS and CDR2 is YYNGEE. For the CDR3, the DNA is TGTGCCAGCAGCGTAGCACAGGCACCTTACAATGAGCAGTTCTTC. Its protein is CASSVAQAPYNEQFF.

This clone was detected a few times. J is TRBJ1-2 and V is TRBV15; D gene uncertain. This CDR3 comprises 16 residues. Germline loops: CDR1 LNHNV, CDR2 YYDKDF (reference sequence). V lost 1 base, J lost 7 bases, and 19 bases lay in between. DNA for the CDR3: TGTGCCACCAGCAGAGGAAGTAAGGCCCATGGTGGTGGCTACACCTTC. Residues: CATSRGSKAHGGGYTF.

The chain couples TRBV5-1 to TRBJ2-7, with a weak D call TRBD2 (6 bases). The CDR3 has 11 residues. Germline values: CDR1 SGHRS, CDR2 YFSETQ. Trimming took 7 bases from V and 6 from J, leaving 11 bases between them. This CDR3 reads CASAVGGEQYF. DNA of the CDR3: TGCGCCAGCGCAGTGGGGGGCGAGCAGTACTTC.

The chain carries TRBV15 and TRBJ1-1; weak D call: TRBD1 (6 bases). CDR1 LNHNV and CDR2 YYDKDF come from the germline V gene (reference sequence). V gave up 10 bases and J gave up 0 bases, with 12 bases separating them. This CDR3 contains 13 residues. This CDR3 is CAIRQDMNTEAFF. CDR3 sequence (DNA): TGTGCCATCAGACAGGACATGAACACTGAAGCTTTCTTT.

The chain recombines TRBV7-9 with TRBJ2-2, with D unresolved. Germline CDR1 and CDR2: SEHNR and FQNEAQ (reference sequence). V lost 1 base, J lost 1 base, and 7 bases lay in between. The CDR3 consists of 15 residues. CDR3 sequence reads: CASSLVSENTGELFF. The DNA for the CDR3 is TGTGCCAGCAGCTTAGTTTCTGAGAACACCGGGGAGCTGTTTTTT. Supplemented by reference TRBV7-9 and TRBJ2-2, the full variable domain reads DTGVSQNPRHKITKRGQNVTFRCDPISEHNRLYWYRQTLGQGPEFLTYFQNEAQLEKSRLLSDRFSAERPKGSFSTLEIQRTEQGDSAMYLCASSLVSENTGELFFGEGSRLTVL.

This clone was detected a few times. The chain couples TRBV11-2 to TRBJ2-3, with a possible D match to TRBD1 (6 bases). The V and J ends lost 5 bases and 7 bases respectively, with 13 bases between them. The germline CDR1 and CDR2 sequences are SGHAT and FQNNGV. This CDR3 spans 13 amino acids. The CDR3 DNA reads TGTGCCAGCAGCGTGCAACAGGGAAATACGCAGTATTTT. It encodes CASSVQQGNTQYF.